Below are 30 T cell receptor beta chains sequenced from a single sample in a study of blood T cell repertoires in COVID-19. Profiling relied on immunoSEQ multiplex PCR, and the TCRdb table lists in-frame clones only, not all of them. The profile shows around 160,000 clones, 84% of them singletons. The sequenced material came from PBMCs or T cells enriched from blood (not recorded which). Receptor source: a woman aged 50 to 65 who had been exposed to COVID-19.

V gene TRBV18 combines with J gene TRBJ2-5; the match to TRBD2 covers 10 bases. V gave up 0 bases and J gave up 1 base; unmatched junction bases: 5. The CDR3 is 17 amino acids. The V gene's germline CDR1 is KGHSH and CDR2 LQKENI. CDR3 sequence (DNA): TGTGCCAGCTCACCACCGGAGCGGGGGGGCGGCCAAGAGACCCAGTACTTC. Translating it yields CASSPPERGGGQETQYF. Combining the CDR3 with reference TRBV18 and TRBJ2-5 gives the whole variable domain NAGVMQNPRHLVRRRGQEARLRCSPMKGHSHVYWYRQLPEEGLKFMVYLQKENIIDESGMPKERFSAEFPKEGPSILRIQQVVRGDSAAYFCASSPPERGGGQETQYFGPGTRLLVL.

This clone was found a few times. The chain combines TRBV7-8 with TRBJ1-6, with D possibly TRBD1 on 5 matching bases. Germline loops: CDR1 SGHVS, CDR2 FQNEAQ. This CDR3 spans 18 amino acids. The ends were cut back, 1 base at V and 0 bases at J, with 13 bases in the middle. The CDR3 protein is CASSLGQGVGSYNSPLHF. CDR3 coding DNA: TGTGCCAGCAGCTTAGGGCAGGGTGTCGGCTCCTATAATTCACCCCTCCACTTT.

The chain is built from TRBV3-1 (or the pseudogene TRBV3-2) and TRBJ1-1; D might be TRBD1 (6 bases). The CDR3 length is 13 residues. Between the trimmed V and J ends, which lost 0 bases and 6 bases, there was a span of 8 bases. Germline-derived CDR1 and CDR2 are LGHDT and YNNKEL (reference sequence). The CDR3 sequence is CASSQDRGSEAFF. The CDR3 DNA reads as TGTGCCAGCAGCCAAGACAGGGGCTCTGAAGCTTTCTTT.

About this clone: The same CDR3 is also encoded by other DNA sequences in this sample. The chain has TRBV4-3 and TRBJ2-7, with D possibly matching TRBD2 (5 bases). The CDR3 extends over 13 amino acids. CDR1 and CDR2 (germline): LGHNA, YSLEER. V shed 1 base and J shed 4 bases, with 8 bases lying between them. CDR3 DNA sequence: TGCGCCAGCAGCCAAGTTGGCGGGTACGAGCAGTACTTC. Amino acids: CASSQVGGYEQYF.

CDR3 bases: TGTGCCAGTAGTAGGGACAGCTACGAGCAGTACTTC. This codes for CASSRDSYEQYF. V is TRBV19 and J is TRBJ2-7, with 7 bases matching TRBD1. Germline lookup yields CDR1 LNHDA and CDR2 SQIVND (reference sequence). Trimming at V came to 4 bases and at J to 3 bases, leaving 0 bases not matched to a gene. The CDR3 length is 12 residues.

The chain uses TRBV11-3 and TRBJ2-5, with no clear D. Germline lookup yields CDR1 SGHNT and CDR2 YENEEA. The V end was cut by 0 bases, the J end by 2 bases, with 4 bases between. This CDR3 is 13 amino acids long. DNA for the CDR3: TGTGCCAGCAGCTTAGAACATCAAGAGACCCAGTACTTC. This encodes CASSLEHQETQYF.

The chain employs TRBV5-6 and TRBJ1-3; no reliable D call. Germline V gene sequence: CDR1 SGHDT, CDR2 YYEEEE. The CDR3 runs to 17 residues. V gave up 0 bases and J gave up 0 bases, with 13 bases separating them. In nucleotides, the CDR3 is TGTGCCAGCAGCTTGGGAGGAGGTTGGGACTCTGGAAACACCATATATTTT. It encodes CASSLGGGWDSGNTIYF.

This rearrangement joins TRBV18 to TRBJ1-4; the D gene is possibly TRBD1 (6 bases). V was pared by 2 bases and J by 6 bases, with 10 bases between. Germline CDR1 KGHSH, CDR2 LQKENI. The CDR3 has 14 amino acids. The DNA for the CDR3 is TGTGCCAGCTCACCAGCAGGGGTACATGAAAAACTGTTTTTT. It is translated as CASSPAGVHEKLFF.

J is TRBJ2-5 and V is TRBV7-6; 10 nucleotides agree with TRBD2. Germline V gene sequence: CDR1 SGHVS, CDR2 FNYEAQ. The CDR3 totals 16 residues. Trimming removed 1 base from V and 2 bases from J; junction bases left unmatched: 4. The CDR3 sequence is CASSLGGLANQETQYF. CDR3 nucleotides: TGTGCCAGCAGCTTAGGGGGACTAGCGAATCAAGAGACCCAGTACTTC.

The CDR3: CASSLIAENTGELFF. CDR3 DNA: TGCGCCAGCAGCTTGATAGCGGAGAACACCGGGGAGCTGTTTTTT. The gene calls are TRBV5-1 and TRBJ2-2; weak D call: TRBD2 (6 bases). The CDR3 runs 15 residues. Trimming shortened V by 1 base and J by 1 base, and 8 bases separated the two germline ends. CDR1 is SGHRS, CDR2 YFSETQ, per germline.

V and J are TRBV20-1 and TRBJ2-7, with TRBD2 matching 8 bases. The CDR3 consists of 13 residues. V shed 3 bases, J shed 6 bases, and the junction held 7 bases outside the gene matches. Germline V gene data show CDR1 as DFQATT and CDR2 as SNEGSKA (reference sequence). CDR3 coding DNA: TGCAGTGCTAGTCGCGGGGGGACCTCCGAGCAGTACTTC. Its protein product is CSASRGGTSEQYF.

This clone has more than one count but fewer than ten. The gene calls are TRBV2 and TRBJ2-2, with D perhaps matching TRBD2 (5 bases). V was clipped by 7 bases and J by 6 bases, with 15 bases between them. The CDR3 has 14 amino acids. Germline loops: CDR1 SNHLY, CDR2 FYNNEI. CDR3 coding DNA: TGTGCCAGCACTGAGGCTTCGGAGGCCGGGGAGCTGTTTTTT. As protein: CASTEASEAGELFF.

In its sample, this clone was seen a few times. This chain connects TRBV5-6 to TRBJ1-3; the D gene is possibly TRBD1 (6 bases). Germline V gene data show CDR1 as SGHDT and CDR2 as YYEEEE. Trimming pared 2 bases from V and 2 bases from J, leaving 14 bases between. This CDR3 is built from 16 residues. For the CDR3, the DNA is TGTGCCAGCAGCTTAACTGCAGGGGCCGCTGGAAACACCATATATTTT. Translated: CASSLTAGAAGNTIYF.

This clone was recorded a few times. The rearrangement uses TRBV7-8 and TRBJ2-2; TRBD1 agrees at 10 bases. After removal of 3 bases from V and 6 bases from J, the junction contained 7 bases not matched to a gene. Germline assignment: CDR1 SGHVS and CDR2 FQNEAQ. The CDR3 loop spans 16 amino acids. CDR3 region: CASSFPGQGSSGELFF. Here the CDR3 DNA reads TGTGCCAGCAGCTTCCCGGGACAGGGGAGCTCCGGGGAGCTGTTTTTT.

This chain joins TRBV5-1 and TRBJ2-1; 13 bases agree with TRBD2. There are 18 residues in the CDR3. Unmatched junction bases numbered 5, after V lost 2 bases and J lost 0 bases. Germline V gene data show CDR1 as SGHRS and CDR2 as YFSETQ. The CDR3 here is CASSLLAGGPTSYNEQFF. The CDR3 DNA follows: TGCGCCAGCAGCTTACTAGCGGGGGGGCCGACCTCCTACAATGAGCAGTTCTTC.

The chain combines TRBV7-3 with TRBJ1-2; D possibly corresponds to TRBD1 (5 bases). V gave up 6 bases and J gave up 5 bases, with 16 bases separating them. Germline V lookup: CDR1 SGHTA, CDR2 FQGTGA. This CDR3 region has 14 residues. The CDR3 nucleotides read TGTGCCAGCAGTCTGGGGGACTCCAGTTATGGCTACACCTTC. It codes for CASSLGDSSYGYTF.

The chain has TRBV5-8 and TRBJ2-4; 8 nucleotides agree with TRBD1. Germline CDR1 reads SGHTS; CDR2 reads YDEGEE. The ends lost 0 bases at V and 8 bases at J; junction bases unmatched: 7. This CDR3 spans 15 amino acids. The CDR3 DNA reads as TGTGCCAGCAGCTTGGGCCAGGGGGCGCCAGACATTCAGTACTTC. It translates to CASSLGQGAPDIQYF.

This clone was observed a single time. This sequence joins TRBV15 and TRBJ2-5; 8 bases agree with TRBD1. This CDR3 has 15 amino acids. Per the germline V gene, CDR1 is LNHNV and CDR2 is YYDKDF (reference sequence). The V segment lost 0 bases and the J segment 2 bases; nucleotides outside the gene matches: 2. The CDR3 spells CATSREYRGQETQYF. In DNA form, the CDR3 reads TGTGCCACCAGCAGAGAGTACAGGGGGCAAGAGACCCAGTACTTC.

The rearrangement uses TRBV5-8 and TRBJ2-5, with TRBD1 identical over 8 bases. V lost 5 bases, J lost 4 bases, and 13 bases stayed unmatched. The CDR3 length is 16 residues. Germline CDR1 is SGHTS and CDR2 is YDEGEE. This CDR3 reads CASRQGVTTQGETQYF. CDR3 in DNA: TGTGCCAGCAGACAGGGGGTTACTACCCAGGGAGAGACCCAGTACTTC.

This clone was detected a few times. The V call is TRBV2, the J call TRBJ2-1, with a tentative D call TRBD2 (5 bases). This CDR3 contains 11 residues. The germline V gene has CDR1 SNHLY and CDR2 FYNNEI. V lost 6 bases, J lost 13 bases, and 13 bases lay in between. CDR3 loop: CASRGSAAQFF. The DNA for the CDR3 is TGTGCCAGCAGAGGTAGCGCCGCCCAGTTCTTC.

The chain has TRBV9 and TRBJ1-6; 7 bases line up with TRBD1. This CDR3 has 17 residues. Losses at the gene ends were 0 bases for V and 10 bases for J; bases not matched to a gene: 13. The germline V gene has CDR1 SGDLS and CDR2 YYNGEE. In DNA, the CDR3 is TGTGCCAGCAGCGTAGGTCCAGGGGGTGGGGTAGGATCACCCCTCCACTTT. It specifies CASSVGPGGGVGSPLHF. The whole variable domain, remainder taken from reference TRBV9 and TRBJ1-6, is DSGVTQTPKHLITATGQRVTLRCSPRSGDLSVYWYQQSLDQGLQFLIQYYNGEERAKGNILERFSAQQFPDLHSELNLSSLELGDSALYFCASSVGPGGGVGSPLHFGNGTRLTVT.

The chain couples TRBV7-9 to TRBJ2-5; 8 nucleotides match TRBD2. This CDR3 region has 15 residues. The junction had 10 bases not matched to a gene; V was cut back by 5 bases and J by 5 bases. In germline, CDR1 is SEHNR, CDR2 FQNEAQ (reference sequence). As DNA, the CDR3 is TGTGCCAGCAGCCTAACACAGGGCGGGGGGGAGACCCAGTACTTC. Translation gives CASSLTQGGGETQYF.

On this clone: This sample also contains other DNA sequences that code for the same CDR3. This rearrangement joins TRBV5-6 to TRBJ2-7, with 8 bases identical to TRBD2. The CDR3 consists of 14 residues. The germline V gene has CDR1 SGHDT and CDR2 YYEEEE. V was clipped by 2 bases and J by 2 bases; unmatched bases: 3. CDR3: CASSFPGLAYEQYF. As DNA, the CDR3 is TGTGCCAGCAGCTTTCCGGGACTAGCCTACGAGCAGTACTTC.

The sample holds a few counts of this clone. The chain links TRBV19 to TRBJ1-5; D call uncertain. The CDR3 runs 16 residues. Germline CDR1 is LNHDA and CDR2 is SQIVND (reference sequence). The V end lost 2 bases, the J end lost 2 bases, and 13 bases lay between the germline ends. In DNA, the CDR3 is TGTGCCAGTAGTATATGGGGAGGGCGAGGCAATCAGCCCCAGCATTTT. Encoded protein: CASSIWGGRGNQPQHF.

CDR3 sequence reads: CASSFASGSGNEQFF. The CDR3 bases are TGTGCCAGCAGCTTCGCGAGCGGGAGCGGCAATGAGCAGTTCTTC. V gene TRBV11-2 combines with J gene TRBJ2-1; TRBD2 matches 8 bases. This CDR3 is built from 15 residues. Germline trimming cut 3 bases from V and 6 bases from J; bases unmatched to any gene: 7. Germline CDR1 reads SGHAT; CDR2 reads FQNNGV.

V gene TRBV19 combines with J gene TRBJ1-4; D remains unclear. CDR1 is LNHDA, CDR2 SQIVND, per germline (reference sequence). Trimming removed 5 bases from V and 6 bases from J, with 19 bases in between. The CDR3 extends over 16 amino acids. CDR3 protein: CASSLPPGFSDEKLFF. The CDR3 coding sequence is TGTGCCAGTAGTCTCCCCCCGGGGTTTTCGGATGAAAAACTGTTTTTT.

The chain recombines TRBV28 with TRBJ2-3, with D unclear. The CDR3 is made up of 12 amino acids. Trimming left V 1 base short and J 10 bases short, with 9 bases between. Germline loops: CDR1 MDHEN, CDR2 SYDVKM. This chain's CDR3 is CASSLSGISQYF. CDR3 bases: TGTGCCAGCAGTTTATCAGGAATCTCGCAGTATTTT.

This sequence joins TRBV6-5 and TRBJ2-1; the D gene is possibly TRBD2 (5 bases). The germline V gene has CDR1 MNHEY and CDR2 SVGAGI. The CDR3 has 15 amino acids. V lost 4 bases and J lost 4, with 14 bases in between. CDR3 sequence (DNA): TGTGCCAGCAGTTCTTCCCGGGGTTTATACAATGAGCAGTTCTTC. Protein product: CASSSSRGLYNEQFF.

This chain uses TRBV13 with TRBJ2-6; 7 positions match TRBD2. Trimming cost V 4 bases and J 2 bases; bases outside gene matches: 8. Germline values: CDR1 PRHDT, CDR2 FYEKMQ (reference sequence). This CDR3 is 17 amino acids long. CDR3 coding DNA: TGTGCCAGCAGCTCGAGCGGGAAGGGAACTGGGGCCAACGTCCTGACTTTC. The encoded protein is CASSSSGKGTGANVLTF. Looking up the rest from reference TRBV13 and TRBJ2-6 gives the full variable domain: AAGVIQSPRHLIKEKRETATLKCYPIPRHDTVYWYQQGPGQDPQFLISFYEKMQSDKGSIPDRFSAQQFSDYHSELNMSSLELGDSALYFCASSSSGKGTGANVLTFGAGSRLTVL.

V is TRBV30 and J is TRBJ2-5; the match to TRBD1 covers 8 bases. CDR1 is GTSNPN and CDR2 is SVGIG in the germline V gene (reference sequence). The J segment lost 6 bases and the V segment lost 5 bases, leaving 5 bases of the junction unmatched. The CDR3 consists of 12 residues. CDR3 amino acids: CAWDRGEKTQYF. CDR3 bases: TGTGCCTGGGACAGGGGTGAAAAGACCCAGTACTTC.